These 25 T cell receptor beta chains originate from one sample sequenced in a study of blood T cell repertoires in COVID-19. Data came from immunoSEQ multiplex PCR; TCRdb stores just in-frame clones and leaves some out. In the table there are 95,000 to 110,000 clones, around nine tenths of which are singletons. The sample taken for sequencing was peripheral blood. Source of these receptors: a human donor in a cohort sampled during active COVID-19.

This clone was recorded only once. V gene TRBV15 combines with J gene TRBJ2-3, with 7 nucleotides matching TRBD2. The junction had 2 bases not matched to a gene; V was cut back by 5 bases and J by 6 bases. Germline V CDR1 and CDR2: LNHNV, YYDKDF (reference sequence). The CDR3 runs to 12 residues. CDR3 in DNA: TGTGCCACCAGCCTCGGGGGGGATACGCAGTATTTT. Encoded protein: CATSLGGDTQYF.

The V gene is TRBV9, the J gene TRBJ2-3; 11 nucleotides match TRBD2. V was clipped by 4 bases and J by 6 bases; unmatched bases: 10. The CDR3 runs to 16 residues. CDR1 SGDLS and CDR2 YYNGEE come from the germline V gene. CDR3 amino acids: CASSLAGGPMSDTQYF. In nucleotides, the CDR3 is TGTGCCAGCAGCTTAGCGGGAGGGCCAATGTCGGATACGCAGTATTTT.

The rearrangement uses TRBV5-1 and TRBJ2-2, with TRBD1 matching over 7 bases. This CDR3 is built from 18 residues. Germline-derived CDR1 and CDR2 are SGHRS and YFSETQ. V was pared by 4 bases and J by 4 bases, with 16 bases of the junction left unmatched. In nucleotides, the CDR3 is TGCGCCAGCAGCACCTACTGGGACAGTCCCTGGGGCACCGGGGAGCTGTTTTTT. Translating gives CASSTYWDSPWGTGELFF. The variable domain in full, completed from reference TRBV5-1 and TRBJ2-2, reads KAGVTQTPRYLIKTRGQQVTLSCSPISGHRSVSWYQQTPGQGLQFLFEYFSETQRNKGNFPGRFSGRQFSNSRSEMNVSTLELGDSALYLCASSTYWDSPWGTGELFFGEGSRLTVL.

The J gene is TRBJ1-6, the V gene TRBV18; D is ambiguous. Trimming shortened V by 5 bases and J by 8 bases, and 13 bases separated the two germline ends. The CDR3 has 14 residues. CDR1 is KGHSH and CDR2 is LQKENI in the germline V gene. The CDR3 spells CASSEVVGYSPLHF. The CDR3 DNA is TGTGCCAGCTCAGAGGTCGTTGGGTATTCACCCCTCCACTTT.

The V gene is TRBV9, the J gene TRBJ1-1; 7 bases map to TRBD1. J was trimmed by 8 bases and V by 3 bases; bases with no gene match: 7. The CDR3 is 13 residues long. Germline CDR1 reads SGDLS; CDR2 reads YYNGEE. CDR3 loop: CASSALTGMEAFF. CDR3 bases: TGTGCCAGCAGCGCCTTGACAGGGATGGAAGCTTTCTTT.

This clone appeared a single time. The J gene is TRBJ1-1, the V gene TRBV18; maybe TRBD1 (5 bases). The CDR3 totals 16 residues. Trimming left V 3 bases short and J 4 bases short, with 18 bases between. Germline CDR1 reads KGHSH; CDR2 reads LQKENI. CDR3 coding DNA: TGTGCCAGCTCACCCTCAATTCTTCCGGGGGGCACTGAAGCTTTCTTT. Protein sequence: CASSPSILPGGTEAFF.

Only a few counts were recorded for this clone. V usage is TRBV6-5 and J usage is TRBJ1-5, with D possibly being TRBD1 (5 bases). The CDR3 totals 14 residues. V shed 5 bases and J shed 6 bases, with 14 bases lying between them. CDR1 is MNHEY, CDR2 SVGAGI, per germline. The CDR3 here is CASSPWAGTQPQHF. The CDR3, as DNA: TGTGCCAGCAGTCCTTGGGCGGGGACTCAGCCCCAGCATTTT.

This clone was seen a few times. This chain connects TRBV11-2 to TRBJ2-2, with D possibly being TRBD1 (5 bases). Germline lookup yields CDR1 SGHAT and CDR2 FQNNGV. V lost 7 bases to trimming and J lost 0 bases, with 15 bases between them. The CDR3 is 16 residues long. The CDR3 DNA is TGTGCCAGCAACAGACAGCTCTCCGCGAACACCGGGGAGCTGTTTTTT. It translates to CASNRQLSANTGELFF.

The chain carries TRBV21-1 and TRBJ2-4; the table's TRBD2 call for D was not verified on the DNA. TRBV21-1 represents a pseudogene. This CDR3 spans 21 amino acids. CDR3 bases: TGTGCCAGCAGCAAATTCCTAGCCCAAGTCGGCCAACTACTTCCAAAAAACATTCAGTACTTC. Protein: CASSKFLAQVGQLLPKNIQYF.

The chain couples TRBV12-3 or TRBV12-4 to TRBJ1-2, with D uncertain. The CDR3 sequence is 13 residues long. V dropped 2 bases and J dropped 7 bases, with 11 bases sitting between them. The CDR3 DNA follows: TGTGCCAGCAGTTTACGTCTCCTCGGTGGCTACACCTTC. Protein: CASSLRLLGGYTF.

The V and J genes are TRBV5-1 and TRBJ2-7; TRBD1 matches 9 bases. This CDR3 contains 13 residues. The trim removed 2 bases at V and 5 bases at J, leaving 2 bases unmatched. Looked up from germline, CDR1 is SGHRS and CDR2 is YFSETQ. CDR3 region: CASSFRTGDEQYF. The CDR3 DNA reads TGCGCCAGCAGCTTCAGGACAGGGGACGAGCAGTACTTC.

This chain joins TRBV24-1 and TRBJ2-3; 9 nucleotides agree with TRBD1. The CDR3 runs to 17 residues. J was trimmed by 5 bases and V by 4 bases; bases with no gene match: 12. CDR1 KGHDR and CDR2 SFDVKD come from the germline V gene. The DNA of the CDR3 is TGTGCCACCAGTGACCCCGCACAGGGGGCCGTACGAGATACGCAGTATTTT. Protein product: CATSDPAQGAVRDTQYF.

V is TRBV11-2 and J is TRBJ1-2; 8 nucleotides align to TRBD1. The length of the CDR3 is 15 residues. V shed 0 bases, J shed 8 bases, and the junction held 8 bases outside the gene matches. Germline CDR1 and CDR2: SGHAT and FQNNGV. The CDR3 protein is CASSLDPVTGAGYTF. The CDR3 DNA sequence: TGTGCCAGCAGCTTAGATCCTGTGACAGGGGCCGGCTACACCTTC. The full variable domain, completed using reference TRBV11-2 and TRBJ1-2, is EAGVAQSPRYKIIEKRQSVAFWCNPISGHATLYWYQQILGQGPKLLIQFQNNGVVDDSQLPKDRFSAERLKGVDSTLKIQPAKLEDSAVYLCASSLDPVTGAGYTFGSGTRLTVV.

This clone appeared a few times. The J gene is TRBJ2-3, the V gene TRBV5-8, with 8 bases identical to TRBD2. The CDR3 runs to 16 residues. The V segment lost 5 bases and the J segment 2 bases; nucleotides outside the gene matches: 10. Germline assignment: CDR1 SGHTS and CDR2 YDEGEE. Here the CDR3 reads CASRKSLAASTDTQYF. The CDR3 DNA reads as TGTGCCAGCAGGAAATCACTAGCGGCATCCACAGATACGCAGTATTTT.

The rearrangement uses TRBV7-6 and TRBJ1-1; D is unresolved. Germline V gene sequence: CDR1 SGHVS, CDR2 FNYEAQ. V shed 5 bases and J shed 1 base, with 14 bases lying between them. This CDR3 spans 15 amino acids. The CDR3 reads CASSPVSGRNTEAFF. The CDR3 DNA reads as TGTGCCAGCAGCCCCGTCTCTGGCAGGAACACTGAAGCTTTCTTT.

The V and J genes are TRBV27 and TRBJ2-3; D not certain. Trimming pared 0 bases from V and 0 bases from J, leaving 13 bases between. The CDR3 is made up of 17 amino acids. The germline V gene encodes CDR1 MNHEY and CDR2 SMNVEV (reference sequence). The chain's CDR3 is CASSLSFGVFSTDTQYF. Written as DNA, the CDR3 is TGTGCCAGCAGTTTATCGTTCGGAGTGTTTAGCACAGATACGCAGTATTTT.

The chain carries TRBV3-1 (or the pseudogene TRBV3-2) and TRBJ2-5; 9 bases align to TRBD2. V shed 4 bases, J shed 7 bases, and the junction held 10 bases outside the gene matches. CDR3 size: 15 residues. Germline CDR1 LGHDT, CDR2 YNNKEL (reference sequence). This chain's CDR3 is CASSRKGLAKVTQYF. CDR3 DNA: TGTGCCAGCAGCCGGAAGGGACTAGCTAAGGTGACCCAGTACTTC.

V gene TRBV6-4 combines with J gene TRBJ2-1; 7 nucleotides align to TRBD1. The trim removed 0 bases at V and 6 bases at J, leaving 8 bases unmatched. Germline values: CDR1 MRHNA, CDR2 SNTAGT. The CDR3 consists of 16 residues. CDR3 in amino acids: CASSDSPGQSINEQFF. CDR3 nucleotide sequence: TGTGCCAGCAGTGACTCGCCGGGACAGAGCATCAATGAGCAGTTCTTC.

CDR3 nucleotide sequence: TGCGCCAGCAGCCAAGGCACCGGGGGGGCCGACGGGGAGCTGTTTTTT. Amino acid sequence: CASSQGTGGADGELFF. The genes are TRBV4-1 and TRBJ2-2; 8 nucleotides align to TRBD2. V lost 1 base, J lost 7 bases, and 8 bases stayed unmatched. CDR1 and CDR2 from the germline V gene are MGHRA and YSYEKL. CDR3 length equals 16 residues.

The count of this clone is one. This chain uses TRBV7-2 with TRBJ1-6, with 10 nucleotides matching TRBD1. The CDR3 consists of 15 residues. In germline, CDR1 is SGHTA, CDR2 FQGNSA. The ends lost 5 bases at V and 9 bases at J; junction bases unmatched: 7. The CDR3 region is CASSPGQGVSSPLHF. CDR3 nucleotides: TGTGCCAGCAGCCCCGGACAGGGGGTTTCTTCACCCCTCCACTTT.

The rearrangement uses TRBV3-1 (or the pseudogene TRBV3-2) and TRBJ1-4; tentatively, D is TRBD1 (6 bases). The CDR3 spans 18 residues. Trimming took off 0 bases at V and 7 bases at J, with 21 bases between the two ends. Germline V gives CDR1 LGHDT, CDR2 YNNKEL (reference sequence). CDR3 DNA: TGTGCCAGCAGCCAAGATATAGGTTCCGGGACACTCTCTGAAAAACTGTTTTTT. It encodes CASSQDIGSGTLSEKLFF.

The table lists this clone with a count of one. This chain connects TRBV18 to TRBJ2-1; D might be TRBD2 (5 bases). Germline lookup yields CDR1 KGHSH and CDR2 LQKENI. This CDR3 comprises 14 residues. The V gene lost 3 bases and the J gene lost 8 bases, with 14 bases spanning the gap. CDR3 loop: CASSPSNWGDEQFF. CDR3 DNA sequence: TGTGCCAGCTCACCGTCAAACTGGGGAGATGAGCAGTTCTTC.

The rearrangement links TRBV9 to TRBJ1-2; TRBD1 aligns across 7 bases. Germline V gene data show CDR1 as SGDLS and CDR2 as YYNGEE. The trim removed 4 bases at V and 4 bases at J, leaving 10 bases unmatched. The CDR3 is 15 residues long. CDR3 coding DNA: TGTGCCAGCAGCCCCTCGACAGGGATGAGCTATGGCTACACCTTC. Amino acids: CASSPSTGMSYGYTF.

The V call is TRBV28, the J call TRBJ1-2; TRBD1 matches 8 bases. The CDR3 has 14 amino acids. CDR1 is MDHEN and CDR2 is SYDVKM in the germline V gene. After removal of 6 bases from V and 4 bases from J, the junction contained 7 bases not matched to a gene. The CDR3 sequence is CASRRTGRSYGYTF. The CDR3, as DNA: TGTGCCAGCAGGCGGACAGGGAGAAGCTATGGCTACACCTTC.

Written as DNA, the CDR3 is TGTGCCAGCTCACTCGGACTAGCGGTCTTTAATGAGCAGTTCTTC. Its protein is CASSLGLAVFNEQFF. J is TRBJ2-1 and V is TRBV18, with TRBD2 matching over 10 bases. CDR1 and CDR2 from the germline V gene are KGHSH and LQKENI. This CDR3 comprises 15 residues. V trimming: 4 bases; J trimming: 7 bases; junction bases outside the gene matches: 7.